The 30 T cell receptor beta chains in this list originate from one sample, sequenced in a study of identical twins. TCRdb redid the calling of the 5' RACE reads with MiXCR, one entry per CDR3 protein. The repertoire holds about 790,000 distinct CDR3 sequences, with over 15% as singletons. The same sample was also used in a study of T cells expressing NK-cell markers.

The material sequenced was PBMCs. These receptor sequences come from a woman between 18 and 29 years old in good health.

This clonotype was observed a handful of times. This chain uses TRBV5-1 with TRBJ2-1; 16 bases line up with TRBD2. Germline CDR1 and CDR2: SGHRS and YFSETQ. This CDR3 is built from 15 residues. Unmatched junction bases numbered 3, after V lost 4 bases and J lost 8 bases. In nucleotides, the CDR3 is TGCGCCAGCAGCGGGACTAGCGGGGGGGCTTATGAGCAGTTCTTC. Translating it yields CASSGTSGGAYEQFF. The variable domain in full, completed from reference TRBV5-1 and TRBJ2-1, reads KAGVTQTPRYLIKTRGQQVTLSCSPISGHRSVSWYQQTPGQGLQFLFEYFSETQRNKGNFPGRFSGRQFSNSRSEMNVSTLELGDSALYLCASSGTSGGAYEQFFGPGTRLTVL.

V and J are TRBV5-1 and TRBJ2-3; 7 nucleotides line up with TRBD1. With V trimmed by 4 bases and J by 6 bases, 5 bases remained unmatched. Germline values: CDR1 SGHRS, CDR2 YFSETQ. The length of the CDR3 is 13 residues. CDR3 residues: CASSLQGDDTQYF. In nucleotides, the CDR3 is TGCGCCAGCAGCCTCCAGGGGGACGATACGCAGTATTTT.

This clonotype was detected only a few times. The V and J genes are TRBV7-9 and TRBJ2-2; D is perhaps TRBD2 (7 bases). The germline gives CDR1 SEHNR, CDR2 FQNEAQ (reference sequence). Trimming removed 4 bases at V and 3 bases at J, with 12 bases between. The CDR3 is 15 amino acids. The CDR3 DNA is TGTGCCAGCAGCTCCGGGGGGCAGGACACCGGGGAGCTGTTTTTT. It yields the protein CASSSGGQDTGELFF.

The CDR3 here is CASSFWSGGATEQYF. The CDR3 DNA is TGTGCCAGCAGCTTCTGGTCGGGAGGAGCTACCGAGCAGTACTTC. The V gene is TRBV7-9, the J gene TRBJ2-7, with 7 nucleotides matching TRBD2. V was clipped by 3 bases and J by 6 bases; unmatched bases: 11. The CDR3 runs to 15 residues. Germline V lookup: CDR1 SEHNR, CDR2 FQNEAQ (reference sequence).

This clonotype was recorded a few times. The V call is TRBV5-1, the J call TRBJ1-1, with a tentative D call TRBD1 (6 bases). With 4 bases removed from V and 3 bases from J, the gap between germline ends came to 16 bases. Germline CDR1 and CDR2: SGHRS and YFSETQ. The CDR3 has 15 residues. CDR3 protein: CASSGQGLGDTEAFF. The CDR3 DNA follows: TGCGCCAGCAGCGGTCAGGGGTTGGGGGACACTGAAGCTTTCTTT.

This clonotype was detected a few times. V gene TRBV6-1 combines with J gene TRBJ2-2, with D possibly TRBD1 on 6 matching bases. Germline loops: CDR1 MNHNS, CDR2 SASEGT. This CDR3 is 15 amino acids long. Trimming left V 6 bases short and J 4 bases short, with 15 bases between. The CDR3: CASSPFTGSTGELFF. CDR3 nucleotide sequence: TGTGCCAGCAGCCCCTTTACAGGGAGCACCGGGGAGCTGTTTTTT.

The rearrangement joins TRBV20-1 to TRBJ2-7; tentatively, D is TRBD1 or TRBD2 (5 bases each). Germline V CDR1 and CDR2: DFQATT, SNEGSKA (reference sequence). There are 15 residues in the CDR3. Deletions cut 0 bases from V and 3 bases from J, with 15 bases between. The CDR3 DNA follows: TGCAGTGCTAGAGATCAAGTTGGGGGAAACTACGAGCAGTACTTC. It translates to CSARDQVGGNYEQYF.

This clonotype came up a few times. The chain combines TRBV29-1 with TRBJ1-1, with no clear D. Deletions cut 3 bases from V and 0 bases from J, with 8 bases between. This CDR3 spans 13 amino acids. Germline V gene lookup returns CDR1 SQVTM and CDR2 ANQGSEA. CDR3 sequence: CSVDRNMNTEAFF. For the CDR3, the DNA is TGCAGCGTTGATAGGAACATGAACACTGAAGCTTTCTTT.

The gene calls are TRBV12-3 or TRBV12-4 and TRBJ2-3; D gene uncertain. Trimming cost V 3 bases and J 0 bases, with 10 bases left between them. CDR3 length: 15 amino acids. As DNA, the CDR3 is TGTGCCAGCAGTTTGAGACAACTTAGCACAGATACGCAGTATTTT. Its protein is CASSLRQLSTDTQYF.

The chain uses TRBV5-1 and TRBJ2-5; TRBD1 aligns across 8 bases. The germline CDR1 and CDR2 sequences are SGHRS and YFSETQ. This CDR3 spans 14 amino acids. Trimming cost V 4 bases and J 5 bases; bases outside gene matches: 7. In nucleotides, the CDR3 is TGCGCCAGCAGCATCCAGGGGGCTTGGGAGACCCAGTACTTC. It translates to CASSIQGAWETQYF.

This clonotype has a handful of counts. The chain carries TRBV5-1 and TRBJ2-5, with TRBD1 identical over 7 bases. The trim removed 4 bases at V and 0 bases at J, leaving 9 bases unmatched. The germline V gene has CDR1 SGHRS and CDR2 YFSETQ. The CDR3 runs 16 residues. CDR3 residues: CASSPDAGGNQETQYF. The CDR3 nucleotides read TGCGCCAGCAGCCCGGATGCAGGGGGAAACCAAGAGACCCAGTACTTC.

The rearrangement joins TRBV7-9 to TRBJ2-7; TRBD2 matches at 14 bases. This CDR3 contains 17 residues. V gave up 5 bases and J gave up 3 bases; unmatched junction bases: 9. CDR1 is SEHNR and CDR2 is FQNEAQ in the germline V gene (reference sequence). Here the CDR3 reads CASSATSGRGAFYEQYF. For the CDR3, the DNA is TGTGCCAGCAGCGCGACTAGCGGGAGGGGGGCATTCTACGAGCAGTACTTC.

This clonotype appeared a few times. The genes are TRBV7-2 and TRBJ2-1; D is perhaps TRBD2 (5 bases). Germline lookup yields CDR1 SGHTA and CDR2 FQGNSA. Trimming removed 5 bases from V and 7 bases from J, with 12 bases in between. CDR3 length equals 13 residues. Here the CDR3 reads CASSQHSENEQFF. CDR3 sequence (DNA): TGTGCCAGCAGCCAACATAGCGAGAATGAGCAGTTCTTC.

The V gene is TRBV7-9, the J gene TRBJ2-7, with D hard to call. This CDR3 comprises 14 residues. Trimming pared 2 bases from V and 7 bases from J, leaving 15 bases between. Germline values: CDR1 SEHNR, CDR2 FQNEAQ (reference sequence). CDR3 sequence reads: CASSLSSSPREQYF. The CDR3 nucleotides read TGTGCCAGCAGCTTATCGTCCAGTCCCAGGGAGCAGTACTTC. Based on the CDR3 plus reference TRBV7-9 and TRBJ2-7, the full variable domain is DTGVSQNPRHKITKRGQNVTFRCDPISEHNRLYWYRQTLGQGPEFLTYFQNEAQLEKSRLLSDRFSAERPKGSFSTLEIQRTEQGDSAMYLCASSLSSSPREQYFGPGTRLTVT.

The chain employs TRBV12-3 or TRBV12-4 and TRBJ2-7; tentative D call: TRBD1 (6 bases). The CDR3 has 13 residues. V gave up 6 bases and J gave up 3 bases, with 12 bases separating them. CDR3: CASRTLGGYEQYF. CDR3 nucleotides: TGTGCCAGCAGAACCCTAGGGGGCTACGAGCAGTACTTC.

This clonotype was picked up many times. This CDR3 is CASMRSFSYNEQFF. The CDR3 DNA reads TGTGCCAGCATGAGAAGCTTCTCCTACAATGAGCAGTTCTTC. V and J are TRBV6-1 and TRBJ2-1; D is unresolved. Trimming stripped 7 bases from V and 0 bases from J, with 10 bases between. The CDR3 covers 14 residues. The germline V gene encodes CDR1 MNHNS and CDR2 SASEGT.

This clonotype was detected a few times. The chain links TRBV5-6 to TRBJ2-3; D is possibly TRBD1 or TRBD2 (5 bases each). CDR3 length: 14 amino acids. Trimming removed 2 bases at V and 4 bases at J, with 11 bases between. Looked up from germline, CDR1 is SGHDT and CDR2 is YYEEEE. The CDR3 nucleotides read TGTGCCAGCAGCTTTGGGGGAGTTTCAGATACGCAGTATTTT. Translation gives CASSFGGVSDTQYF.

CDR3 region: CASTEVYNEQFF. CDR3 nucleotides: TGTGCCAGCACGGAGGTATACAATGAGCAGTTCTTC. V and J are TRBV7-2 and TRBJ2-1; D might be TRBD2 (5 bases). Trimming stripped 7 bases from V and 4 bases from J, with 8 bases between. Germline V gene sequence: CDR1 SGHTA, CDR2 FQGNSA. This CDR3 region has 12 residues.

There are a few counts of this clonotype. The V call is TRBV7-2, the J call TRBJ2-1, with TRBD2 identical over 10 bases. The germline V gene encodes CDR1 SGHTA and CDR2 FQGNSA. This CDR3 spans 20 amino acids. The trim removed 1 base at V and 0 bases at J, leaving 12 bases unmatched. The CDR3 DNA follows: TGTGCCAGCAGCTTAGGGCTAGCGGGGGCCCGGCAGAGCTCCTACAATGAGCAGTTCTTC. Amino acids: CASSLGLAGARQSSYNEQFF.

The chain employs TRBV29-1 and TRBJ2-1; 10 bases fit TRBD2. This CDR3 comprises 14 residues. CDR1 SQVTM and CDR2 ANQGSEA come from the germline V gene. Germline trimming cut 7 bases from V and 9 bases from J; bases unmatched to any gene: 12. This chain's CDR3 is CSANVERGGSEQFF. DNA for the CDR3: TGCAGCGCCAATGTGGAGCGGGGGGGATCTGAGCAGTTCTTC.

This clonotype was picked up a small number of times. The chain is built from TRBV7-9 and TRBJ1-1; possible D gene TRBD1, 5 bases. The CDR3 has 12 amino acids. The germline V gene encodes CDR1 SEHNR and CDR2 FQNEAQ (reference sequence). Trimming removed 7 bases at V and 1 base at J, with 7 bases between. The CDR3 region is CASTGQNTEAFF. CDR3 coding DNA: TGTGCCAGCACCGGACAGAACACTGAAGCTTTCTTT. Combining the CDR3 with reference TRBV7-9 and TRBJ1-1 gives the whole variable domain DTGVSQNPRHKITKRGQNVTFRCDPISEHNRLYWYRQTLGQGPEFLTYFQNEAQLEKSRLLSDRFSAERPKGSFSTLEIQRTEQGDSAMYLCASTGQNTEAFFGQGTRLTVV.

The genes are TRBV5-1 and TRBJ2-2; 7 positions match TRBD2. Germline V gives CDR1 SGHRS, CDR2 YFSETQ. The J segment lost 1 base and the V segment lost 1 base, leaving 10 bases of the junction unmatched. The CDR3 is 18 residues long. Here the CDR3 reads CASSLSSLADMNTGELFF. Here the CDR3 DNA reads TGCGCCAGCAGCTTGTCTAGTCTAGCGGACATGAACACCGGGGAGCTGTTTTTT. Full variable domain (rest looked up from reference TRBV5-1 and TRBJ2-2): KAGVTQTPRYLIKTRGQQVTLSCSPISGHRSVSWYQQTPGQGLQFLFEYFSETQRNKGNFPGRFSGRQFSNSRSEMNVSTLELGDSALYLCASSLSSLADMNTGELFFGEGSRLTVL.

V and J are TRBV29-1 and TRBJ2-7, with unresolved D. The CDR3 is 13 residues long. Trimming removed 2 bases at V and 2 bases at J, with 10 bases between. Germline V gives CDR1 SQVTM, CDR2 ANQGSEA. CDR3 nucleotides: TGCAGCGTTGAACGGGCTAGTCCCTACGAGCAGTACTTC. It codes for CSVERASPYEQYF.

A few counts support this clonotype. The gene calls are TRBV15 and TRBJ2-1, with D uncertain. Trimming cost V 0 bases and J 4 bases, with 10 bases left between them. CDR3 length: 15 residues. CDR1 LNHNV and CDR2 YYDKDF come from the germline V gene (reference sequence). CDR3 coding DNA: TGTGCCACCAGCAGAGAGTCGTTGTCTTACAATGAGCAGTTCTTC. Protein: CATSRESLSYNEQFF.

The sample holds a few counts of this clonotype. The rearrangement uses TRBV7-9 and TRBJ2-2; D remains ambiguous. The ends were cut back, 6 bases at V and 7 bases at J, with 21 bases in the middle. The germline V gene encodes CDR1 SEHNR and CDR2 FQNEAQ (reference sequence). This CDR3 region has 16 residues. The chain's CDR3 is CASRPPWARPGGELFF. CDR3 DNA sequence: TGTGCCAGCAGGCCTCCTTGGGCTCGCCCAGGCGGGGAGCTGTTTTTT.

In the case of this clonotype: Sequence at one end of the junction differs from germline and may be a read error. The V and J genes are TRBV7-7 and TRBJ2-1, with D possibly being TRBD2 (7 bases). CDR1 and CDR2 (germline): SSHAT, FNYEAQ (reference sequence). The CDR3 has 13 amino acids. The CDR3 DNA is TGTGCTAGCAGCCCCCCGGGGGGCCCTGAGCAGTTCTTC. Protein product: CASSPPGGPEQFF.

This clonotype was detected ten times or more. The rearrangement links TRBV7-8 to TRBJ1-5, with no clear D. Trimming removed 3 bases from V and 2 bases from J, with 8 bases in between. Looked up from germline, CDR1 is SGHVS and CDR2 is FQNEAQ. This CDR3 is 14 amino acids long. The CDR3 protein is CASSLGARNQPQHF. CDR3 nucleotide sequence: TGTGCCAGCAGCTTGGGAGCGCGCAATCAGCCCCAGCATTTT.

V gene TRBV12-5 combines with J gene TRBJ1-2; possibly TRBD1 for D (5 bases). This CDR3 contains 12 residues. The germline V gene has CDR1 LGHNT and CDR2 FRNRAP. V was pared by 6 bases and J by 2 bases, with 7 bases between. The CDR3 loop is CASGHRNYGYTF. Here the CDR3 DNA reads TGTGCTAGTGGCCACAGGAACTATGGCTACACCTTC.

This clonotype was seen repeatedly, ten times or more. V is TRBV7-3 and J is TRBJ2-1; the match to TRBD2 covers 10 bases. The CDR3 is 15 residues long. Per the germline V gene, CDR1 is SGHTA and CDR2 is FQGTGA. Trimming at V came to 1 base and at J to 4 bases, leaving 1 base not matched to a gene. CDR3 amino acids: CASSLNSGGYNEQFF. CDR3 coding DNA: TGTGCCAGCAGCTTAAATAGCGGGGGGTACAATGAGCAGTTCTTC.

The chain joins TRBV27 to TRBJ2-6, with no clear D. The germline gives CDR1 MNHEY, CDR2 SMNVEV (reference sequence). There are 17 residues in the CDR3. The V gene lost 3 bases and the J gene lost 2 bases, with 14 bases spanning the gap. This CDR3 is CASSFLLGQTGANVLTF. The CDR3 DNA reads TGTGCCAGCAGTTTCCTCCTTGGGCAGACTGGGGCCAACGTCCTGACTTTC.